The 6 T cell receptor beta chains given below trace back to one sample, sequenced in a study of blood T cell repertoires in COVID-19 (TCRdb year 2020). The library was produced with the immunoSEQ multiplex PCR assay. The table comes from immuneACCESS by way of TCRdb, which keeps in-frame sequences with V and J called. Part of the clones is missing from these tables; in studies checked, under half for an unresolved V gene and the rest for unknown reasons. In all, the sample holds about 400,000 clones, and 75% to 90% of those were seen once. The ten largest clonotypes hold 1.4% of the sample. Sequenced: peripheral blood. All receptors derive from a woman in her 30s with active or convalescent COVID-19.

The V call is TRBV19, the J call TRBJ2-1; 10 nucleotides agree with TRBD2. Germline loops: CDR1 LNHDA, CDR2 SQIVND (reference sequence). CDR3 length: 16 amino acids. J gave up 4 bases and V 0 bases, and 3 bases lay outside the gene matches. The CDR3 is CASSIEAGGRYNEQFF. CDR3 coding DNA: TGTGCCAGTAGTATAGAAGCGGGAGGGCGTTACAATGAGCAGTTCTTC.

V usage is TRBV7-9 and J usage is TRBJ2-3, with 10 positions matching TRBD1. The germline V gene has CDR1 SEHNR and CDR2 FQNEAQ (reference sequence). V lost 2 bases to trimming and J lost 3 bases; unmatched junction nucleotides: 5. The CDR3 covers 16 residues. CDR3 sequence (DNA): TGTGCCAGCAGCTTACCCCGACAGGGGGCAACAGATACGCAGTATTTT. Translating gives CASSLPRQGATDTQYF.

This chain uses TRBV2 with TRBJ1-1; D is perhaps TRBD1 (5 bases). V shed 4 bases and J shed 4 bases, with 19 bases lying between them. The CDR3 covers 16 residues. Per germline, CDR1 SNHLY and CDR2 FYNNEI. CDR3 in DNA: TGTGCCAGCAGTGGGCCCTCTTCGGGAGGGGCCACTGAAGCTTTCTTT. Translation: CASSGPSSGGATEAFF.

A single count supports this clone. The chain is built from TRBV6-6 and TRBJ2-1; 9 bases line up with TRBD2. CDR1 and CDR2 (germline): MNHNY, SVGAGI (reference sequence). CDR3 size: 15 residues. The V gene end was trimmed by 2 bases and the J gene end by 7 bases; junction bases not matched to a gene: 6. The CDR3 nucleotides are TGTGCCAGCAGTTACGATAGGACTAGCGAGAATGAGCAGTTCTTC. Protein: CASSYDRTSENEQFF.

CDR3 DNA: TGTGCCAGCAGTTACTCGATTGGAGGCAATCAGCCCCAGCATTTT. This sequence encodes CASSYSIGGNQPQHF. This chain joins TRBV6-6 and TRBJ1-5; D is undetermined. The germline CDR1 and CDR2 sequences are MNHNY and SVGAGI (reference sequence). The CDR3 consists of 15 residues. With 0 bases removed from V and 2 bases from J, the gap between germline ends came to 8 bases.

This chain connects TRBV5-1 to TRBJ1-4; 9 bases agree with TRBD1. CDR3 size: 16 residues. V lost 4 bases to trimming and J lost 7 bases; unmatched junction nucleotides: 11. Looked up from germline, CDR1 is SGHRS and CDR2 is YFSETQ. CDR3 DNA sequence: TGCGCCAGCAGCCCGGGACAGGGCGGCCAACTTGAAAAACTGTTTTTT. It codes for CASSPGQGGQLEKLFF.